This T cell receptor beta chain was sequenced for a study of blood T cell repertoires in COVID-19. Patients at the Seattle site were enrolled during active infection and followed longitudinally. TCRdb keeps only in-frame clones here, not all; method: immunoSEQ multiplex PCR. The sample lists about 140,000 clones; about nine tenths were seen once. The germline V gene has CDR1 LNHDA and CDR2 SQIVND (reference sequence). The CDR3 has 15 amino acids. Trimming at V came to 5 bases and at J to 5 bases, leaving 8 bases not matched to a gene. Sequencing was performed on peripheral blood. This sequence was found in a human donor with COVID-19, enrolled during active disease. The donor label of this sample is uncertain. The genes are TRBV19 and TRBJ1-4; TRBD1 matches at 7 bases. This chain's CDR3 is CASSLRQGRNEKLFF. The CDR3 nucleotides read TGTGCCAGTAGTTTAAGACAGGGACGGAATGAAAAACTGTTTTTT.